The 32 T cell receptor beta chains below come from one sample, sequenced in a study of CXCR3-negative and CXCR3-positive naive CD8 T cells. Points from the study as a whole: More hydrophobic TRB CDR3s were found in CXCR3-positive naive cells than in CXCR3-negative naive cells.

UMI-labeled 5' RACE TRB cDNA libraries were prepared from the cells. Reprocessing the 5' RACE reads, TCRdb reports a single entry for every CDR3 protein and omits DNA. Its clone listing holds some 140,000 distinct CDR3 sequences. Their antigens remain unidentified. What was sequenced was naive CXCR3+ CD8+ T cells from blood. Subset given: CD45RO-CCR7+CD27+CD95- naive CD8+ T cells expressing CXCR3 (TNR3+). Receptors originate from a human donor in good health. Some clones in this sample may be carry-over from other donors' samples.

The chain recombines TRBV12-3 or TRBV12-4 with TRBJ1-2; TCRdb picks TRBD1, but there is no DNA to check that call. The CDR3 sequence is 16 residues long. The CDR3 region is CASSLDTGRGGYGYTF.

V usage is TRBV6-5 and J usage is TRBJ2-7; checking the TCRdb D call of TRBD2 is not possible without DNA. Germline-derived CDR1 and CDR2 are MNHEY and SVGAGI. CDR3 length equals 15 residues. The CDR3 protein is CASSYELAGSYEQYF.

This chain links TRBV11-2 with TRBJ1-1; the TRBD1 assignment by TCRdb is unverifiable without DNA. Germline values: CDR1 SGHAT, CDR2 FQNNGV. This CDR3 is built from 13 residues. CDR3 region: CASSWTPITEAFF.

The V call is TRBV20-1, the J call TRBJ2-1. From germline, CDR1 is DFQATT and CDR2 SNEGSKA (reference sequence). This CDR3 has 14 residues. CDR3 in amino acids: CSTLIQSSYNEQFF.

The CDR3 sequence: CSVEDYSRGTNSYNEQFF. This chain connects TRBV29-1 to TRBJ2-1; TCRdb designates TRBD1, a call that cannot be tested without DNA. This CDR3 has 18 residues. CDR1 SQVTM and CDR2 ANQGSEA come from the germline V gene.

The rearrangement joins TRBV2 to TRBJ1-2. This CDR3 region has 12 residues. In germline, CDR1 is SNHLY, CDR2 FYNNEI. The chain's CDR3 is CASSKSNYGYTF. Based on the CDR3 plus reference TRBV2 and TRBJ1-2, the full variable domain is EPEVTQTPSHQVTQMGQEVILRCVPISNHLYFYWYRQILGQKVEFLVSFYNNEISEKSEIFDDQFSVERPDGSNFTLKIRSTKLEDSAMYFCASSKSNYGYTFGSGTRLTVV.

This rearrangement joins TRBV9 to TRBJ1-2; there is no DNA to check the TCRdb D call of TRBD1. CDR1 and CDR2 (germline): SGDLS, YYNGEE. This CDR3 is 20 amino acids long. CDR3 protein: CASSVEGLGQGSSANYGYTF.

The J gene is TRBJ1-2, the V gene TRBV12-3 or TRBV12-4; TCRdb outputs TRBD1, but without DNA this stays unchecked. The CDR3 loop spans 14 amino acids. CDR3: CASSPYRGHDGYTF.

This chain uses TRBV6-2 or TRBV6-3 with TRBJ1-5; no DNA is available, so the TRBD1 call from TCRdb remains unchecked. CDR1 is MNHEY and CDR2 is SVGEGT in the germline V gene. CDR3 length: 13 amino acids. The CDR3 is CASSAGTNQPQHF.

The chain recombines TRBV7-7 with TRBJ2-7; TCRdb designates TRBD1, a call that cannot be tested without DNA. Germline loops: CDR1 SSHAT, CDR2 FNYEAQ (reference sequence). The CDR3 runs 13 residues. CDR3 loop: CASSLETGDEQYF.

The chain uses TRBV15 and TRBJ2-1; with no DNA, the TCRdb D assignment of TRBD1 cannot be verified. Germline V gene lookup returns CDR1 LNHNV and CDR2 YYDKDF (reference sequence). The CDR3 consists of 16 residues. This chain's CDR3 is CATSSSGWGTYNEQFF. Drawing the rest from reference TRBV15 and TRBJ2-1, the complete variable domain is DAMVIQNPRYQVTQFGKPVTLSCSQTLNHNVMYWYQQKSSQAPKLLFHYYDKDFNNEADTPDNFQSRRPNTSFCFLDIRSPGLGDTAMYLCATSSSGWGTYNEQFFGPGTRLTVL.

The chain links TRBV29-1 to TRBJ2-1. Germline V gene data show CDR1 as SQVTM and CDR2 as ANQGSEA. The CDR3 runs to 13 residues. This CDR3 reads CSVSYQNYNEQFF.

The V and J genes are TRBV5-1 and TRBJ2-7; TCRdb reports TRBD2, a call that lacks DNA to check it against. From germline, CDR1 is SGHRS and CDR2 YFSETQ. The CDR3 sequence is 14 residues long. The CDR3 spells CASSLPGLVYEQYF.

The chain links TRBV15 to TRBJ2-1; TCRdb returns TRBD1, unconfirmable since there is no DNA. CDR3 length equals 13 residues. Germline-derived CDR1 and CDR2 are LNHNV and YYDKDF (reference sequence). CDR3 residues: CATSTPIGNEQFF.

This chain joins TRBV21-1 and TRBJ2-7; TCRdb gives TRBD1 as the D gene, but with no DNA this cannot be confirmed. TRBV21-1 is annotated as a pseudogene. This CDR3 comprises 14 residues. CDR3 residues: CASRGEGEPYEQYF.

The V and J genes are TRBV7-8 and TRBJ2-3. The germline V gene encodes CDR1 SGHVS and CDR2 FQNEAQ. The CDR3 contains 13 residues. CDR3 residues: CASSPNRADTQYF.

The genes are TRBV28 and TRBJ2-7; TCRdb reports TRBD1, a call that lacks DNA to check it against. From germline, CDR1 is MDHEN and CDR2 SYDVKM. The CDR3 spans 15 residues. The CDR3 loop reads CASSLGGQGTYEQYF.

The chain combines TRBV6-9 with TRBJ2-1; TCRdb proposes TRBD2, but this gene call is untestable without DNA. Germline V gene sequence: CDR1 MNHGY, CDR2 SVAAGI. This CDR3 contains 15 residues. The CDR3 loop is CASRALAGGYNEQFF.

The chain couples TRBV28 to TRBJ2-1; as DNA is missing, the TRBD1 call by TCRdb cannot be tested. From germline, CDR1 is MDHEN and CDR2 SYDVKM. The CDR3 runs to 14 residues. CDR3: CASSLDRAYNEQFF.

The CDR3 sequence: CASSQDWGLNNQPQHF. The chain has TRBV3-1 and TRBJ1-5; TCRdb designates TRBD1, a call that cannot be tested without DNA. The CDR3 is 16 amino acids. Germline V gene sequence: CDR1 LGHDT, CDR2 YNNKEL (reference sequence).

The V and J genes are TRBV3-1 and TRBJ2-3. Germline values: CDR1 LGHDT, CDR2 YNNKEL (reference sequence). The CDR3 length is 15 residues. The CDR3 protein is CASSQDPDPPDTQYF.

The chain links TRBV7-9 to TRBJ2-1; the TCRdb D gene call, TRBD2, has no DNA to confirm it. The CDR3 covers 16 residues. Germline assignment: CDR1 SEHNR and CDR2 FQNEAQ (reference sequence). The CDR3 loop is CASSLISGGSYNEQFF. Full variable domain (remainder filled in from reference TRBV7-9 and TRBJ2-1): DTGVSQNPRHKITKRGQNVTFRCDPISEHNRLYWYRQTLGQGPEFLTYFQNEAQLEKSRLLSDRFSAERPKGSFSTLEIQRTEQGDSAMYLCASSLISGGSYNEQFFGPGTRLTVL.

The chain uses TRBV7-2 and TRBJ2-2; TCRdb's assignment of TRBD1 cannot be checked, as there is no DNA. The CDR3 is 16 residues long. Germline CDR1 SGHTA, CDR2 FQGNSA. The CDR3 loop is CASSLEILGATGELFF. Full variable domain (missing parts from reference TRBV7-2 and TRBJ2-2): GAGVSQSPSNKVTEKGKDVELRCDPISGHTALYWYRQSLGQGLEFLIYFQGNSAPDKSGLPSDRFSAERTGGSVSTLTIQRTQQEDSAVYLCASSLEILGATGELFFGEGSRLTVL.

This sequence joins TRBV28 and TRBJ2-2. Looked up from germline, CDR1 is MDHEN and CDR2 is SYDVKM. This CDR3 spans 15 amino acids. CDR3: CASSLEQFRTGELFF.

The chain recombines TRBV6-5 with TRBJ2-1; TCRdb's assignment of TRBD2 cannot be checked, as there is no DNA. CDR1 is MNHEY and CDR2 is SVGAGI in the germline V gene. The length of the CDR3 is 16 residues. CDR3 region: CASSYDLAGYSGEQFF.

This chain uses TRBV4-2 with TRBJ2-7. Germline loops: CDR1 LGHNA, CDR2 YNFKEQ. The CDR3 spans 13 residues. The CDR3 loop is CASSPYQDYEQYF.

The chain is built from TRBV24-1 and TRBJ2-1; without DNA, the TCRdb call of TRBD2 cannot be checked. Germline CDR1 reads KGHDR; CDR2 reads SFDVKD. CDR3 size: 16 residues. This CDR3 reads CATSDLTSGRGNEQFF.

The chain joins TRBV6-5 to TRBJ2-1; TCRdb reports TRBD2, a call that lacks DNA to check it against. Germline V gives CDR1 MNHEY, CDR2 SVGAGI. This CDR3 has 17 residues. The CDR3: CASSSHLRAGVYNEQFF.

The CDR3 loop reads CSVGLYNEQFF. The gene calls are TRBV29-1 and TRBJ2-1; TCRdb's assignment of TRBD2 cannot be checked, as there is no DNA. The germline gives CDR1 SQVTM, CDR2 ANQGSEA. The CDR3 runs to 11 residues.

The rearrangement uses TRBV7-9 and TRBJ1-1; no DNA is available, so the TRBD1 call from TCRdb remains unchecked. This CDR3 is built from 14 residues. CDR1 is SEHNR, CDR2 FQNEAQ, per germline (reference sequence). The CDR3 protein is CASSFPGRSTEAFF.

This chain connects TRBV20-1 to TRBJ2-3; TCRdb's assignment of TRBD2 cannot be checked, as there is no DNA. In germline, CDR1 is DFQATT, CDR2 SNEGSKA (reference sequence). This CDR3 contains 20 residues. The CDR3 loop is CSARELGPSGSRRRTDTQYF.

V and J are TRBV12-3 or TRBV12-4 and TRBJ1-6. This CDR3 spans 16 amino acids. The CDR3 region is CASSLGEYTYNSPLHF.